The 12 T cell receptor beta chains given below trace back to one sample, sequenced in a study of Ad26.COV2.S vaccination and SARS-CoV-2 variants. Treatment reported: 15 to 20 received Ad26.COV2.S at low or high dose, single or two shots; 5 received placebo; per-sample allocation not given. Sample collection was performed on day 63 after the first vaccine or placebo injection. The method was immunoSEQ multiplex PCR; TCRdb's version includes in-frame clones alone and lacks a portion of them. This sample yields around 420,000 clones, of which approximately 90% are seen a single time; less than 4% belongs to the top ten. The sample consisted of peripheral blood, taken in a trial of Ad26.COV2.S vaccine versus placebo. These receptors all come from a person between 18 and 59 years old who received the Ad26.COV2.S COVID-19 vaccine or a placebo.

The chain employs TRBV21-1 and TRBJ1-4; the D call of TRBD1 is as the table states it, not checked on the DNA. TRBV21-1 is given as a pseudogene. The CDR3 consists of 16 residues. The CDR3 protein is CASSSQPGTGGEKLFF. The CDR3 DNA follows: TGTGCCAGCAGCTCTCAACCCGGGACAGGTGGGGAAAAACTGTTTTTT.

This clone appeared a single time. V is TRBV7-2 and J is TRBJ2-1; maybe TRBD2 (6 bases). Trimming took 4 bases from V and 2 from J, leaving 15 bases between them. Germline V gene sequence: CDR1 SGHTA, CDR2 FQGNSA. The CDR3 contains 16 residues. CDR3 nucleotides: TGTGCCAGCAGCTCCGTTGGGACTCGCACCTACAATGAGCAGTTCTTC. This gives the protein CASSSVGTRTYNEQFF.

The rearrangement links TRBV6-6 to TRBJ2-5; D is unresolved. Per germline, CDR1 MNHNY and CDR2 SVGAGI (reference sequence). The V end lost 0 bases, the J end lost 7 bases, and 15 bases lay between the germline ends. The length of the CDR3 is 15 residues. DNA for the CDR3: TGTGCCAGCAGTTACTCGAAGAATGCGGTCGGGACCCAGTACTTC. Amino acids: CASSYSKNAVGTQYF.

The chain combines TRBV5-1 with TRBJ2-1, with 8 bases fitting TRBD2. CDR1 and CDR2 from the germline V gene are SGHRS and YFSETQ. V lost 2 bases to trimming and J lost 6 bases; unmatched junction nucleotides: 7. The CDR3 runs 15 residues. The CDR3 sequence: CASSLEVAGFNEQFF. The CDR3 bases are TGCGCCAGCAGCTTAGAAGTAGCGGGGTTCAATGAGCAGTTCTTC.

This chain links TRBV6-2 or TRBV6-3 with TRBJ1-5; no firm D call. V lost 0 bases, J lost 0 bases, and 9 bases lay in between. The CDR3 contains 16 residues. CDR1 is MNHEY and CDR2 is SVGEGT in the germline V gene. CDR3: CASSYSGLNSNQPQHF. The DNA of the CDR3 is TGTGCCAGCAGTTACTCAGGCCTCAATAGCAATCAGCCCCAGCATTTT.

V usage is TRBV18 and J usage is TRBJ1-5, with no clear D. Germline V gene data show CDR1 as KGHSH and CDR2 as LQKENI. V dropped 2 bases and J dropped 0 bases, with 8 bases sitting between them. There are 15 residues in the CDR3. CDR3 bases: TGTGCCAGCTCACCAGATGAGAGTAGCAATCAGCCCCAGCATTTT. This sequence encodes CASSPDESSNQPQHF.

The J gene is TRBJ1-1, the V gene TRBV11-3; maybe TRBD1 (5 bases). The CDR3 covers 14 residues. V was clipped by 5 bases and J by 3 bases, with 13 bases between them. Germline CDR1 SGHNT, CDR2 YENEEA. The CDR3 nucleotides are TGTGCCAGCAGCCCCTCGGGGCAGTACACTGAAGCTTTCTTT. Translation gives CASSPSGQYTEAFF.

Comments on this clone: The same CDR3 is also encoded by other DNA sequences in this sample. V usage is TRBV27 and J usage is TRBJ2-7, with 8 bases identical to TRBD2. The CDR3 runs to 13 residues. The germline CDR1 and CDR2 sequences are MNHEY and SMNVEV (reference sequence). The V segment lost 3 bases and the J segment 3 bases; nucleotides outside the gene matches: 1. CDR3 nucleotide sequence: TGTGCCAGCAGTTTCGGGACTAGCTACGAGCAGTACTTC. It is translated as CASSFGTSYEQYF.

This chain uses TRBV4-3 with TRBJ2-2; D gene ambiguous. Between the trimmed V and J ends, which lost 0 bases and 0 bases, there was a span of 8 bases. The germline V gene encodes CDR1 LGHNA and CDR2 YSLEER. The length of the CDR3 is 16 residues. CDR3 region: CASSQDYKTNTGELFF. For the CDR3, the DNA is TGCGCCAGCAGCCAAGATTACAAGACGAACACCGGGGAGCTGTTTTTT.

The rearrangement uses TRBV12-1 and TRBJ1-2; the table's TRBD1 call for D was not verified on the DNA. TRBV12-1 is reported as a pseudogene. The CDR3 runs to 16 residues. CDR3 sequence reads: CASNFIGHLPNYGYTF. The CDR3 DNA reads as TGTGCCAGCAACTTTATTGGACACCTCCCTAACTATGGCTACACCTTC.

The chain couples TRBV10-2 to TRBJ1-6; D gene ambiguous. Deletions cut 7 bases from V and 7 bases from J, with 8 bases between. Germline-derived CDR1 and CDR2 are WSHSY and SAAADI. This CDR3 comprises 12 residues. Here the CDR3 DNA reads TGCGCCAGCAATGTCCGGAATTCACCCCTCCACTTT. Protein product: CASNVRNSPLHF.

This chain connects TRBV12-3 or TRBV12-4 to TRBJ2-7, with D hard to call. This CDR3 region has 12 residues. Trimming removed 5 bases at V and 4 bases at J, with 9 bases between. The CDR3 sequence is CASSPDTYEQYF. In nucleotides, the CDR3 is TGTGCCAGCAGTCCCGACACATACGAGCAGTACTTC.